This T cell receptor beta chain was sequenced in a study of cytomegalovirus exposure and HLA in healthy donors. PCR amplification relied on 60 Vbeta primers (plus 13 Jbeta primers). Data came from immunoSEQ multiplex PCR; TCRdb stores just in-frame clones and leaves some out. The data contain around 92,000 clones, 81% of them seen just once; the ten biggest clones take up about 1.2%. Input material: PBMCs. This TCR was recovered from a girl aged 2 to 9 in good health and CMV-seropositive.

The CDR3 DNA sequence: TGTGCCAGCAGTCTCGAGAAGGGACAGACCACTGAAGCTTTCTTT. Protein product: CASSLEKGQTTEAFF. The chain carries TRBV28 and TRBJ1-1; TRBD1 aligns across 7 bases. Germline V lookup: CDR1 MDHEN, CDR2 SYDVKM. V shed 5 bases, J shed 4 bases, and the junction held 10 bases outside the gene matches. The CDR3 totals 15 residues.